The 25 T cell receptor beta chains in this list originate from one sample, sequenced in a study of cytomegalovirus exposure and HLA in healthy donors. A multiplex PCR was run with 60 Vbeta primers and 13 Jbeta primers. TCRdb's table, derived via immunoSEQ multiplex PCR, lists solely in-frame clones and lacks some. The sample has roughly 61,000 clones; around 89% are singletons. Input material: PBMCs. The receptor source for this set is a young man in good health and CMV-seropositive.

The chain links TRBV7-9 to TRBJ2-2; 12 nucleotides align to TRBD2. The CDR3 is 16 amino acids. The germline CDR1 and CDR2 sequences are SEHNR and FQNEAQ (reference sequence). The J segment lost 6 bases and the V segment lost 4 bases, leaving 6 bases of the junction unmatched. The CDR3 sequence is CASSSPSGRASGELFF. For the CDR3, the DNA is TGTGCCAGCAGCTCTCCTAGCGGGAGGGCCTCCGGGGAGCTGTTTTTT. The whole variable domain, remainder taken from reference TRBV7-9 and TRBJ2-2, is DTGVSQNPRHKITKRGQNVTFRCDPISEHNRLYWYRQTLGQGPEFLTYFQNEAQLEKSRLLSDRFSAERPKGSFSTLEIQRTEQGDSAMYLCASSSPSGRASGELFFGEGSRLTVL.

The chain uses TRBV2 and TRBJ2-5, with TRBD2 matching over 7 bases. V gave up 5 bases and J gave up 2 bases; unmatched junction bases: 8. This CDR3 contains 15 residues. Germline V gene sequence: CDR1 SNHLY, CDR2 FYNNEI. The CDR3 sequence is CASSPGRGGQETQYF. The CDR3 nucleotides are TGTGCCAGCAGTCCCGGGCGGGGAGGGCAAGAGACCCAGTACTTC.

The chain is built from TRBV15 and TRBJ1-4; D ambiguous. Trimming removed 1 base at V and 8 bases at J, with 8 bases between. The germline V gene encodes CDR1 LNHNV and CDR2 YYDKDF (reference sequence). The CDR3 is made up of 13 amino acids. CDR3 region: CATSRGAYEKLFF. The CDR3 coding sequence is TGTGCCACCAGCAGAGGAGCCTACGAAAAACTGTTTTTT.

V usage is TRBV9 and J usage is TRBJ2-1, with D uncertain. CDR3 length equals 14 residues. Trimming took off 2 bases at V and 4 bases at J, with 10 bases between the two ends. CDR1 and CDR2 (germline): SGDLS, YYNGEE. The CDR3: CASSVKYQYNEQFF. CDR3 nucleotides: TGTGCCAGCAGCGTTAAGTACCAGTACAATGAGCAGTTCTTC.

The J gene is TRBJ2-3, the V gene TRBV7-5; TRBD1 is taken as the D call from the table, unchecked against the DNA. TRBV7-5 is a pseudogene. The CDR3 is made up of 15 amino acids. For the CDR3, the DNA is TGTGCCAGAACCTCAGGGGACAAACGCACAGATACGCAGTATTTT. It codes for CARTSGDKRTDTQYF.

The CDR3 nucleotides read TGTGCCAGCAGAACATCACAGGGTACCTCGAACACTGAAGCTTTCTTT. This translates into CASRTSQGTSNTEAFF. The chain joins TRBV5-5 to TRBJ1-1; tentatively, D is TRBD1 (6 bases). The CDR3 spans 16 residues. V dropped 5 bases and J dropped 1 base, with 18 bases sitting between them. The germline V gene has CDR1 SGHKS and CDR2 YYEKEE (reference sequence).

The chain combines TRBV4-1 with TRBJ1-2; D possibly corresponds to TRBD1 (5 bases). The CDR3 loop spans 15 amino acids. In germline, CDR1 is MGHRA, CDR2 YSYEKL. Trimming removed 1 base from V and 2 bases from J, with 11 bases in between. CDR3 amino acids: CASSQGRAGNYGYTF. The CDR3 coding sequence is TGCGCCAGCAGCCAAGGCCGTGCAGGGAACTATGGCTACACCTTC.

The chain's CDR3 is CASSRQGSEAFF. The CDR3 DNA reads as TGCGCCAGCAGCAGACAGGGCTCTGAAGCTTTCTTT. The chain uses TRBV5-1 and TRBJ1-1; 7 bases are shared with TRBD1. V lost 4 bases, J lost 6 bases, and 3 bases stayed unmatched. Germline CDR1 SGHRS, CDR2 YFSETQ. This CDR3 is built from 12 residues.

This chain uses TRBV5-1 with TRBJ2-7; 7 positions match TRBD1. This CDR3 contains 16 residues. CDR1 and CDR2 from the germline V gene are SGHRS and YFSETQ. The V segment lost 4 bases and the J segment 0 bases; nucleotides outside the gene matches: 10. CDR3: CASSAGRTGRSYEQYF. Written as DNA, the CDR3 is TGCGCCAGCAGCGCCGGGCGGACAGGCCGCTCCTACGAGCAGTACTTC.

The gene calls are TRBV28 and TRBJ1-3, with 12 bases fitting TRBD1. The ends lost 6 bases at V and 4 bases at J; junction bases unmatched: 7. The germline CDR1 and CDR2 sequences are MDHEN and SYDVKM. The CDR3 consists of 16 residues. In nucleotides, the CDR3 is TGTGCCAGCAGGCACCGGGACAGGGGGCGCGGAAACACCATATATTTT. Translating gives CASRHRDRGRGNTIYF.

J is TRBJ2-1 and V is TRBV6-1; D gene uncertain. CDR1 MNHNS and CDR2 SASEGT come from the germline V gene. This CDR3 has 15 amino acids. Trimming pared 6 bases from V and 1 base from J, leaving 13 bases between. The CDR3 loop is CASRFQLESYNEQFF. In nucleotides, the CDR3 is TGTGCCAGCAGGTTCCAACTCGAGTCCTACAATGAGCAGTTCTTC.

The V gene is TRBV27, the J gene TRBJ2-1; 13 positions agree with TRBD2. This CDR3 has 20 residues. With V trimmed by 3 bases and J by 1 base, 12 bases remained unmatched. Germline V gene sequence: CDR1 MNHEY, CDR2 SMNVEV (reference sequence). CDR3 protein: CASSLKGLAGSPPSYNEQFF. The CDR3 DNA sequence: TGTGCCAGCAGTTTGAAGGGACTAGCGGGATCACCCCCTTCCTACAATGAGCAGTTCTTC.

The V and J genes are TRBV7-2 and TRBJ2-3, with D perhaps matching TRBD2 (5 bases). This CDR3 has 15 residues. Trimming pared 0 bases from V and 6 bases from J, leaving 13 bases between. Germline CDR1 and CDR2: SGHTA and FQGNSA. This CDR3 reads CASSLAWLAGDTQYF. The CDR3 coding sequence is TGTGCCAGCAGCTTAGCGTGGCTAGCAGGTGATACGCAGTATTTT.

The V gene is TRBV6-6, the J gene TRBJ1-2; tentative D call: TRBD1 (6 bases). The CDR3 consists of 15 residues. Trimming removed 2 bases at V and 8 bases at J, with 18 bases between. CDR1 is MNHNY and CDR2 is SVGAGI in the germline V gene (reference sequence). The CDR3 DNA reads TGTGCCAGCAGTTACACAGACCAGGGGTTGAGGGGCTACACCTTC. It translates to CASSYTDQGLRGYTF.

With respect to this clone: The junction shows a germline mismatch at one end, possibly a read error. The chain carries TRBV7-9 and TRBJ2-7, with 12 nucleotides matching TRBD2. Germline V CDR1 and CDR2: SEHNR, FQNEAQ (reference sequence). CDR3 size: 18 residues. The CDR3 region has the DNA TGTTCCAGCAGCTTAGGTTCGGAACTAGCGGGAGGTCTAGGTGAGCAGTACTTC. Encoded protein: CSSSLGSELAGGLGEQYF.

This clone was seen only once. The gene calls are TRBV30 and TRBJ2-5; 8 bases align to TRBD2. The V gene's germline CDR1 is GTSNPN and CDR2 SVGIG (reference sequence). Trimming cost V 4 bases and J 3 bases; bases outside gene matches: 10. The CDR3 totals 15 residues. CDR3 region: CAWTPAGLAEETQYF. CDR3 nucleotides: TGTGCCTGGACCCCAGCTGGACTAGCTGAAGAGACCCAGTACTTC.

V is TRBV7-9 and J is TRBJ1-2; 8 bases line up with TRBD1. This CDR3 spans 15 amino acids. Trimming removed 3 bases from V and 1 base from J; junction bases left unmatched: 4. In germline, CDR1 is SEHNR, CDR2 FQNEAQ (reference sequence). CDR3: CASSFHRGNNYGYTF. The CDR3 coding sequence is TGTGCCAGCAGCTTCCACAGGGGGAATAACTATGGCTACACCTTC.

V gene TRBV30 combines with J gene TRBJ2-3, with TRBD2 matching over 8 bases. This CDR3 comprises 13 residues. The V gene end was trimmed by 4 bases and the J gene end by 6 bases; junction bases not matched to a gene: 6. Germline-derived CDR1 and CDR2 are GTSNPN and SVGIG (reference sequence). The CDR3 nucleotides read TGTGCCTGGAACCGGGAGGGGGGGGATACGCAGTATTTT. Protein sequence: CAWNREGGDTQYF.

The V and J genes are TRBV27 and TRBJ1-6; perhaps TRBD1 as D (6 bases). Germline V lookup: CDR1 MNHEY, CDR2 SMNVEV (reference sequence). V was trimmed by 5 bases and J by 7 bases, leaving 9 bases between them. This CDR3 has 13 residues. The CDR3 spells CASSRTENSPLHF. The CDR3, as DNA: TGTGCCAGCAGTCGGACAGAAAATTCACCCCTCCACTTT.

The J gene is TRBJ2-7, the V gene TRBV5-1; TRBD2 matches at 8 bases. The germline CDR1 and CDR2 sequences are SGHRS and YFSETQ. V shed 2 bases, J shed 2 bases, and the junction held 3 bases outside the gene matches. CDR3 length equals 14 residues. The CDR3 DNA sequence: TGCGCCAGCAGCTTATCGCGGGGGGCCTACGAGCAGTACTTC. Translation: CASSLSRGAYEQYF. Full variable domain (remainder filled in from reference TRBV5-1 and TRBJ2-7): KAGVTQTPRYLIKTRGQQVTLSCSPISGHRSVSWYQQTPGQGLQFLFEYFSETQRNKGNFPGRFSGRQFSNSRSEMNVSTLELGDSALYLCASSLSRGAYEQYFGPGTRLTVT.

Concerning this clone: Germline is not matched at one junction end, which may reflect a read error. This chain joins TRBV7-7 and TRBJ2-7, with TRBD1 identical over 7 bases. The CDR3 consists of 16 residues. From germline, CDR1 is SSHAT and CDR2 FNYEAQ (reference sequence). In DNA, the CDR3 is TGTGCTAGCAGCCCATACACAGACAGGGTCCCCTACGAGCAGTACTTC. Amino acids: CASSPYTDRVPYEQYF.

The chain has TRBV5-6 and TRBJ2-3; D remains unclear. Between the trimmed V and J ends, which lost 3 bases and 0 bases, there was a span of 11 bases. Germline CDR1 and CDR2: SGHDT and YYEEEE. The CDR3 length is 15 residues. The CDR3, as DNA: TGTGCCAGCAGCTACGTGGTTGGCAGCACAGATACGCAGTATTTT. It encodes CASSYVVGSTDTQYF.

With regard to this clone: At one end the junction does not follow the germline gene, possibly because of a read error. The chain couples TRBV7-9 to TRBJ2-7, with 9 bases matching TRBD2. The CDR3 length is 15 residues. Germline-derived CDR1 and CDR2 are SEHNR and FQNEAQ (reference sequence). CDR3: CSSSPRSGSRGEQYF. The CDR3 DNA is TGTTCCAGCAGCCCCCGTAGCGGGAGTAGGGGCGAGCAGTACTTC.

J is TRBJ2-2 and V is TRBV7-3, with TRBD2 matching over 14 bases. Germline CDR1 reads SGHTA; CDR2 reads FQGTGA. Trimming removed 3 bases from V and 4 bases from J; junction bases left unmatched: 7. The CDR3 covers 18 residues. CDR3 protein: CASSLAGLAGGGTGELFF. The DNA of the CDR3 is TGTGCCAGCAGCTTGGCCGGACTAGCGGGAGGTGGCACCGGGGAGCTGTTTTTT.

The chain recombines TRBV28 with TRBJ2-7, with D maybe TRBD1 (6 bases). CDR3 size: 12 residues. The ends were cut back, 9 bases at V and 2 bases at J, with 11 bases in the middle. The germline V gene encodes CDR1 MDHEN and CDR2 SYDVKM. The CDR3 here is CASQQGTYEQYF. The CDR3, as DNA: TGTGCCAGTCAACAGGGAACCTACGAGCAGTACTTC.